The following is a TCR beta chain sequence with its context. Its antigen is as yet unknown. V was clipped by 9 bases and J by 3 bases, with 19 bases between them. Germline V CDR1 and CDR2: MDHEN, SYDVKM. This CDR3 comprises 15 residues. This record belongs to a study of T cell clonotyping in hematopoietic cell transplantation. Regarding the study as a whole: Broader posttransplant TCR repertoire diversity was predicted by graft donor and pretransplant recipient Inverse Simpson Index values. Recipient TCR diversity dropped after transplant; expanded clonotypes rose from day 30 to 180.

Recipient blood drawn about 28 days pretransplant and days 30, 100, 180 after. Sequencing used immunoSEQ multiplex PCR; TCRdb keeps in-frame clones, though not all of them. The sample includes 5,500 to 7,000 clones, around 85% of them seen just once. This chain joins TRBV28 and TRBJ2-3; D could derive from TRBD1 or TRBD2 (7 bases each). The sequence was collected from a female patient in her fifties who had an allogeneic stem cell transplant from an unrelated donor, so the T cells may come from the graft donor. Some clones in this sample may be carry-over from other donors' samples. The sample consisted of peripheral blood mononuclear cells, taken 180 days after allogeneic stem cell transplant. For the CDR3, the DNA is TGTGCCAGTAGCCTGGCAGGGGGGGGGACAGATACGCAGTATTTT. It encodes CASSLAGGGTDTQYF. Combining the CDR3 with reference TRBV28 and TRBJ2-3 gives the whole variable domain DVKVTQSSRYLVKRTGEKVFLECVQDMDHENMFWYRQDPGLGLRLIYFSYDVKMKEKGDIPEGYSVSREKKERFSLILESASTNQTSMYLCASSLAGGGTDTQYFGPGTRLTVL.